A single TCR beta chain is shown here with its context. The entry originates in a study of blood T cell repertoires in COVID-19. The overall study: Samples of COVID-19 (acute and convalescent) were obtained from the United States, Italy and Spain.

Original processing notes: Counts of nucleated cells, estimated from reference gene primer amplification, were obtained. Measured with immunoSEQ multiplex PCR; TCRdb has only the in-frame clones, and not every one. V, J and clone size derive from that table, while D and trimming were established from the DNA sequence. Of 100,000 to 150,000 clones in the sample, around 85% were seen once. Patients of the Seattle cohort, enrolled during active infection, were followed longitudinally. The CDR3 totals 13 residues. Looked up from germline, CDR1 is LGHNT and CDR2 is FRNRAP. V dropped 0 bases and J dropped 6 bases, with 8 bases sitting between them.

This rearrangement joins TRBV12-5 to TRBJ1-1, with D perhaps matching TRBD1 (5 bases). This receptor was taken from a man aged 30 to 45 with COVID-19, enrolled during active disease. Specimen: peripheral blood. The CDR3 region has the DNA TGTGCTAGTGGTTTGGTACGGGGGGCTGAAGCTTTCTTT. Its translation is CASGLVRGAEAFF.